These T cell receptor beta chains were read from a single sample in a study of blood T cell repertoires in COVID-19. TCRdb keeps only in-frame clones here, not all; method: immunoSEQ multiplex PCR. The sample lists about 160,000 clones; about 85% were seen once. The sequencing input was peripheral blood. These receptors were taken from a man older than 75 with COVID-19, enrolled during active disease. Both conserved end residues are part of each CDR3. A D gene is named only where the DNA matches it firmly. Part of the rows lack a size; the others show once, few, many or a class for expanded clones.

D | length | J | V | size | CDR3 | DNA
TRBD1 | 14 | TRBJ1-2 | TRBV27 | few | CASSPRTGSYGYTF | TGTGCCAGCAGTCCCAGGACAGGGAGCTATGGCTACACCTTC
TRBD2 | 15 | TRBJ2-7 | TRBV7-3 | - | CASSFLAGVEYEQYF | TGTGCCAGCAGCTTTCTAGCGGGGGTCGAATACGAGCAGTACTTC
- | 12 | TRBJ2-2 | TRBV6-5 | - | CASRPGQRELFF | TGTGCCAGCAGACCCGGACAAAGGGAGCTGTTTTTT
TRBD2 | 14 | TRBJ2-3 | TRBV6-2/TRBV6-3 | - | CASSLGLAADTQYF | TGTGCCAGCAGTTTGGGACTAGCCGCAGATACGCAGTATTTT
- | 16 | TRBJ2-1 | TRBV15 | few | CATSRGISGTYNEQFF | TGTGCCACCAGCAGAGGTATCTCCGGGACCTACAATGAGCAGTTCTTC
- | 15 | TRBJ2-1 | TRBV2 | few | CASSKAVTSYNEQFF | TGTGCCAGCAGCAAAGCGGTGACCTCCTACAATGAGCAGTTCTTC
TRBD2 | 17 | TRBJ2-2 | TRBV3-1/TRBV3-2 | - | CASSGGGLAGATGELFF | TGTGCCAGCAGCGGGGGGGGACTAGCGGGTGCAACCGGGGAGCTGTTTTTT
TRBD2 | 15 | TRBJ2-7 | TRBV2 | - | CASSWTGGGDYEQYF | TGTGCCAGCTCCTGGACGGGGGGAGGGGACTACGAGCAGTACTTC
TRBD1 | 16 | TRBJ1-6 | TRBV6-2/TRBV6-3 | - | CASSYYAGGTGSPLHF | TGTGCCAGCAGTTACTACGCAGGGGGCACCGGTTCACCCCTCCACTTT
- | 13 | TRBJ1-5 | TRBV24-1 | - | CASRGNGNQPQHF | TGTGCCTCAAGAGGCAATGGCAATCAGCCCCAGCATTTT
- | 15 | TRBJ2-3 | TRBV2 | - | CASSSPIGTKDTQYF | TGTGCCAGCAGCTCCCCTATTGGGACAAAAGATACGCAGTATTTT
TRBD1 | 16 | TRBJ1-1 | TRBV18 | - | CASSPETGGLNTEAFF | TGTGCCAGCTCACCTGAGACAGGGGGCTTGAACACTGAAGCTTTCTTT
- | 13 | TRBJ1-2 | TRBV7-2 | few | CASSIRTGHGYTF | TGTGCCAGCAGCATAAGAACGGGTCATGGCTACACCTTC